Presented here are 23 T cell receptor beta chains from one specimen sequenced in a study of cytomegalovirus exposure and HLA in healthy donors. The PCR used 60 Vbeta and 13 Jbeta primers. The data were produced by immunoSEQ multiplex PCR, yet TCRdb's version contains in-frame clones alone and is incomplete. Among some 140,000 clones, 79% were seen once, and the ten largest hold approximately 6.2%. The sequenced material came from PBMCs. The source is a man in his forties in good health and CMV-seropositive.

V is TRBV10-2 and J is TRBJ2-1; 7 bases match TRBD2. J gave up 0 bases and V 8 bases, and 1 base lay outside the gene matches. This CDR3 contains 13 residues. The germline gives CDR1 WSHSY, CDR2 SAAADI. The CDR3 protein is CASRGSSYNEQFF. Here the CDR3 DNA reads TGCGCCAGCCGCGGGAGCTCCTACAATGAGCAGTTCTTC.

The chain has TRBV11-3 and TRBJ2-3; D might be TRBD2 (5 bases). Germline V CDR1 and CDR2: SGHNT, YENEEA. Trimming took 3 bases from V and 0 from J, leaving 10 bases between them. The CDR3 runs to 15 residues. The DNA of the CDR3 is TGTGCCAGCAGCTTCCGCCGGGGTAGCACAGATACGCAGTATTTT. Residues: CASSFRRGSTDTQYF.

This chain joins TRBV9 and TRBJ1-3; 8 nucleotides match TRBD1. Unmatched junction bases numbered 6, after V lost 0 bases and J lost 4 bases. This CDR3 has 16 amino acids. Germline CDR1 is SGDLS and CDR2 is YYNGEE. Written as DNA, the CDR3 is TGTGCCAGCAGCGTAGAGGCAACAGGGGGAGGAAACACCATATATTTT. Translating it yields CASSVEATGGGNTIYF.

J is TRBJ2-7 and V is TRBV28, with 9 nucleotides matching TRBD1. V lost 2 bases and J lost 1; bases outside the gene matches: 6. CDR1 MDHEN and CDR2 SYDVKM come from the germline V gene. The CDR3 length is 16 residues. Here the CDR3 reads CASSLPPGTGSYEQYF. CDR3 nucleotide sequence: TGTGCCAGCAGTTTACCCCCAGGGACAGGGTCCTACGAGCAGTACTTC.

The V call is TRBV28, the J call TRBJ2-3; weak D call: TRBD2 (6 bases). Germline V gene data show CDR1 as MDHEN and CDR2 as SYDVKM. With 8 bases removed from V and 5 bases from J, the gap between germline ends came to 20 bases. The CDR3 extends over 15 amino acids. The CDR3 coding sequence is TGTGCCAGCTTAACAGGAGGGTTACTCGGAGATACGCAGTATTTT. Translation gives CASLTGGLLGDTQYF.

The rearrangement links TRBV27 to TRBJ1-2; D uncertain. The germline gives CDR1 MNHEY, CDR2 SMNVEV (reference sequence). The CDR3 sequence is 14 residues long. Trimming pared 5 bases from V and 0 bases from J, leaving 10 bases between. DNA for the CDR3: TGTGCCAGCAGTAGAGAAAGAGCTAACTATGGCTACACCTTC. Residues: CASSRERANYGYTF.

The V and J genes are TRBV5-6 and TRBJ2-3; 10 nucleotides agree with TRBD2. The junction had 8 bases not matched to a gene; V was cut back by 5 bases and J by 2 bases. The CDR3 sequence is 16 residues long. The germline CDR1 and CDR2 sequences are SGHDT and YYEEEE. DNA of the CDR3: TGTGCCAGCAGTTCGATACTAGCGGGGAACACAGATACGCAGTATTTT. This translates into CASSSILAGNTDTQYF.

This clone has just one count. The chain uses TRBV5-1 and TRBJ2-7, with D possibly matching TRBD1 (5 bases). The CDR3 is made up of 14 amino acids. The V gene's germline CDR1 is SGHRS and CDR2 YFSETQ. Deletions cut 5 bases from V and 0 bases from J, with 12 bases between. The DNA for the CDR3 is TGCGCCAGCAGAGTTACTGACAGCTCCTACGAGCAGTACTTC. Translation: CASRVTDSSYEQYF. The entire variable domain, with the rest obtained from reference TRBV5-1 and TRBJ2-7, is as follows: KAGVTQTPRYLIKTRGQQVTLSCSPISGHRSVSWYQQTPGQGLQFLFEYFSETQRNKGNFPGRFSGRQFSNSRSEMNVSTLELGDSALYLCASRVTDSSYEQYFGPGTRLTVT.

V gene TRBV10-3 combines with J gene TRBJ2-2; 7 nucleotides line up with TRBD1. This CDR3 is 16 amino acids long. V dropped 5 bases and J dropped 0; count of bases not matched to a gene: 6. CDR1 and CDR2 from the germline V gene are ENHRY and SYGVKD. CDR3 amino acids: CAISYSTGTNTGELFF. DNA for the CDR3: TGTGCCATCAGTTATTCGACAGGGACGAACACCGGGGAGCTGTTTTTT.

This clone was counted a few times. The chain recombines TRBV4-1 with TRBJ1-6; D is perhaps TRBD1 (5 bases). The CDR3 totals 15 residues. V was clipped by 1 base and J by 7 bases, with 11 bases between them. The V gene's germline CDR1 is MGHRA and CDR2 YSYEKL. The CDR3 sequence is CASSQGTGENSPLHF. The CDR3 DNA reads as TGCGCCAGCAGCCAAGGTACAGGCGAAAATTCACCCCTCCACTTT.

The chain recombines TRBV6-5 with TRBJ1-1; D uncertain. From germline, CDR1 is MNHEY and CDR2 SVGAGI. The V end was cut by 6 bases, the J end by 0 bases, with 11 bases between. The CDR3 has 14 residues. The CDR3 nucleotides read TGTGCCAGCAGACCCACGGGGATGAACACTGAAGCTTTCTTT. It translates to CASRPTGMNTEAFF.

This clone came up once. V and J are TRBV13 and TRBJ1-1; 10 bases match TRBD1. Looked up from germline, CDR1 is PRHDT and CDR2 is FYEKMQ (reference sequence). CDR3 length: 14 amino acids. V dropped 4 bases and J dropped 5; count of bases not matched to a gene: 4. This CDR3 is CASSSGTGVTEAFF. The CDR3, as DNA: TGTGCCAGCAGCTCAGGGACAGGGGTAACTGAAGCTTTCTTT.

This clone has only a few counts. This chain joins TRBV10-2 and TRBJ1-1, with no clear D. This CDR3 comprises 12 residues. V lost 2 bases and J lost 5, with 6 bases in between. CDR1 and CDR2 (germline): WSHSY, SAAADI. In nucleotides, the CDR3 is TGCGCCAGCAGTGAGGGGGAGACTGAAGCTTTCTTT. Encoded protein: CASSEGETEAFF.

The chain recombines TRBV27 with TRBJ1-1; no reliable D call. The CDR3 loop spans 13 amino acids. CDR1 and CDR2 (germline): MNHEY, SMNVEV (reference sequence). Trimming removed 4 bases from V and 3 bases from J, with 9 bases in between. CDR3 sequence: CASSSRRDTEAFF. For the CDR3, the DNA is TGTGCCAGCAGTTCTCGACGGGACACTGAAGCTTTCTTT.

As DNA, the CDR3 is TGTGCCAGCAGCGTAGGGACAGGGGAAAGTCAGCCCCAGCATTTT. Encoded protein: CASSVGTGESQPQHF. The J gene is TRBJ1-5, the V gene TRBV6-1, with 10 positions matching TRBD1. This CDR3 spans 15 amino acids. Germline V gene sequence: CDR1 MNHNS, CDR2 SASEGT. V trimming: 6 bases; J trimming: 6 bases; junction bases outside the gene matches: 8.

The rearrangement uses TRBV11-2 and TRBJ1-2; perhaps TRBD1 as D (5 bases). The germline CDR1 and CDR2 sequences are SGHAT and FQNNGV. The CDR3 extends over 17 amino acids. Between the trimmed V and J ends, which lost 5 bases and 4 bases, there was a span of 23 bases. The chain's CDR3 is CASSNLRQGHLSYGYTF. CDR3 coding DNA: TGTGCCAGCAGCAACCTGCGGCAGGGCCACCTATCCTATGGCTACACCTTC.

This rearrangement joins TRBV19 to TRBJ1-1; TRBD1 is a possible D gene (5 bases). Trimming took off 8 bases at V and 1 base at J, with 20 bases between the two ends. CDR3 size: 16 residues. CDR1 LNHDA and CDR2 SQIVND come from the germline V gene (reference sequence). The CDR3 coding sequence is TGTGCCAGTCGAACTCAATCGGGACTCTGGAACACTGAAGCTTTCTTT. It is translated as CASRTQSGLWNTEAFF.

CDR3 in amino acids: CASSMVAGGNEQFF. The CDR3 region has the DNA TGTGCCAGCAGTATGGTAGCGGGAGGCAATGAGCAGTTCTTC. The chain is built from TRBV28 and TRBJ2-1; 10 bases fit TRBD2. The CDR3 spans 14 residues. Germline V gene sequence: CDR1 MDHEN, CDR2 SYDVKM. J gave up 6 bases and V 5 bases, and 4 bases lay outside the gene matches.

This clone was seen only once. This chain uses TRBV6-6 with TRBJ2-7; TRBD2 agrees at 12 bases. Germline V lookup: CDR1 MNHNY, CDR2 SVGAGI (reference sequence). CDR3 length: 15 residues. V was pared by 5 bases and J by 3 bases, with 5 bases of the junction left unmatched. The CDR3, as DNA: TGTGCCAGCAGTCTAGCGGGAGGGTCAGGCTACGAGCAGTACTTC. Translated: CASSLAGGSGYEQYF.

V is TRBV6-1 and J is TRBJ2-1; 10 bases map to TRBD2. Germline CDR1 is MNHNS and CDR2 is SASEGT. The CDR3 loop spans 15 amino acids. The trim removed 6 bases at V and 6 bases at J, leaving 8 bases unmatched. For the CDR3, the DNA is TGTGCCAGCAGAGGGCTAGCGGGAGTAGGCAATGAGCAGTTCTTC. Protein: CASRGLAGVGNEQFF.

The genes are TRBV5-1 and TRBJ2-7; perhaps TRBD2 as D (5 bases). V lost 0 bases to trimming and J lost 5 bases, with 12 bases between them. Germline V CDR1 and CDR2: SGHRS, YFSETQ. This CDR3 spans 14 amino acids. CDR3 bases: TGCGCCAGCAGCTTGGGAGGGAGTTTCGACGAGCAGTACTTC. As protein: CASSLGGSFDEQYF. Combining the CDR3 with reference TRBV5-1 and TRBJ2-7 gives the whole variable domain KAGVTQTPRYLIKTRGQQVTLSCSPISGHRSVSWYQQTPGQGLQFLFEYFSETQRNKGNFPGRFSGRQFSNSRSEMNVSTLELGDSALYLCASSLGGSFDEQYFGPGTRLTVT.

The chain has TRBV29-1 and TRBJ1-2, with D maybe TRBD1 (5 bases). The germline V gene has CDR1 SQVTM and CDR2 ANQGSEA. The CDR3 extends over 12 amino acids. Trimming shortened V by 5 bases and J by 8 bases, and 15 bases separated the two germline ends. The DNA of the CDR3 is TGCAGCGTTCTAGTGGAGGGGAAGGGCTACACCTTC. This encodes CSVLVEGKGYTF.

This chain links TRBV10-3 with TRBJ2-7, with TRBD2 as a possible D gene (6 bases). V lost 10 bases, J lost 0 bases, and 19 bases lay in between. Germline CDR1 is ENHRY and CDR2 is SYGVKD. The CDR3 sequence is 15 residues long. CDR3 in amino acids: CATEGEGGSSYEQYF. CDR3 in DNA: TGTGCCACAGAGGGAGAGGGAGGAAGCTCCTACGAGCAGTACTTC.